Listed below are T cell receptor beta chains from one sample, sequenced in a study of CD8+CD57+ T cells in acquired aplastic anemia. TCRdb re-derived calls from the reads in MiXCR, one entry per CDR3 protein. The sample lists 150,000 to 200,000 distinct CDR3 sequences; under 50% were seen once. The sequencing sample was made of sorted CD4+, CD8+, or CD8+CD57+ T cells (not recorded which) from PBMCs. Receptors originate from a human donor with aplastic anemia. Both conserved end residues are part of each CDR3. A D gene is named only where the DNA matches it firmly. Size values are once, few and many counts, or a class for expanded clones, and some rows have none.

D	V	size	J	DNA	CDR3
-	TRBV2	many	TRBJ2-5	TGTGCCAGCTACTCCCGGGGACGAGAGACCCAGTACTTC	CASYSRGRETQYF
TRBD1	TRBV10-3	medium-sized	TRBJ1-2	TGTGCCATCAGGCCGACAGGGAGAAACTATGGCTACACCTTC	CAIRPTGRNYGYTF
-	TRBV7-2	many	TRBJ1-1	TGTGCCAGCAGCTTAGCGGGCGGGGGCTGGCAAGCTTTCTTT	CASSLAGGGWQAFF
-	TRBV3-1	many	TRBJ1-1	TGTGCCAGCATGCGGGGGAACACTGAAGCTTTCTTT	CASMRGNTEAFF
TRBD2	TRBV6-2/TRBV6-3	many	TRBJ2-7	TGTGCCAGCAGTTACCTGGGACTAGCGGACTACGAGCAGTACTTC	CASSYLGLADYEQYF
TRBD2	TRBV7-3	few	TRBJ2-7	TGTGCCAGCAGCTTGGCGGGAGGGCGAGAGCAGTACTTC	CASSLAGGREQYF
-	TRBV20-1	-	TRBJ2-7	TGCAGTGCTAGAGATCGCCGGGCTTTCTCCTACGAGCAGTACTTC	CSARDRRAFSYEQYF
TRBD1	TRBV12-3/TRBV12-4	many	TRBJ1-6	TGTGCCAGCAGCGCTACGACAGGGGTCAGTTCACCCCTCCACTTT	CASSATTGVSSPLHF
-	TRBV19	-	TRBJ1-5	TGTGCCAGTAGTATATTTGCAGGGTGGTCGGTTCAGCCCCAGCATTTT	CASSIFAGWSVQPQHF
-	TRBV2	-	TRBJ2-6	TGTGCCAGCAGTGAAGACAGGCTCATCGCCAACGTCCTGACTTTC	CASSEDRLIANVLTF
-	TRBV7-8	few	TRBJ2-5	TGTGCCAGCAGCTTAGGCCTAGCGATCAATGGAGAGACCCAGTACTTC	CASSLGLAINGETQYF
-	TRBV20-1	-	TRBJ2-5	TGCAGTGCTAGCGAGTGGCAGGAAGAGACCCAGTACTTC	CSASEWQEETQYF
-	TRBV7-8	-	TRBJ2-1	TGTGCCAGCAGCCCCCGCCTGGAGATGCGCAACAATGAGCAGTTCTTC	CASSPRLEMRNNEQFF
-	TRBV7-9	-	TRBJ2-7	TGTGCCAGCAGCTTGAGGGACAACGAGCAGTACTTC	CASSLRDNEQYF
-	TRBV7-2	-	TRBJ2-5	TGTGCCAGCAGACCCAACCCCCGACAGAAAGAGACCCAGTACTTC	CASRPNPRQKETQYF
-	TRBV2	-	TRBJ1-2	TGTGCCAGCAGTGAGGGACATACCTATGGCTACACCTTC	CASSEGHTYGYTF
-	TRBV12-3/TRBV12-4	-	TRBJ1-1	TGTGCCAGCAGTACAGGTCTAGCGAACACTGAAGCTTTCTTT	CASSTGLANTEAFF
TRBD1	TRBV6-1	many	TRBJ1-6	TGTGCCGGAAAGGGACAGGGATATAATTCACCCCTCCACTTT	CAGKGQGYNSPLHF
-	TRBV9	-	TRBJ1-1	TGTGCCAGCAGCGCTGGACAGTCCCTATGGCGGGCTTTCTTT	CASSAGQSLWRAFF
-	TRBV9	-	TRBJ2-1	TGTGCCAGCAGCGTAGCTACGGGGGGCTCTATCAATGAGCAGTTCTTC	CASSVATGGSINEQFF
-	TRBV24-1	few	TRBJ2-1	TGTGCCACCAGTGATTTCAGGGGTCTCTACAATGAGCAGTTCTTC	CATSDFRGLYNEQFF
-	TRBV6-5	many	TRBJ1-1	TGTGCCAGCAGTTACTCACGGGGAGTGGAAGCTTTCTTT	CASSYSRGVEAFF
TRBD2	TRBV12-3/TRBV12-4	many	TRBJ2-3	TGTGCCAGCAGTTGGAGACTAGCGGGGTTCACAGATACGCAGTATTTT	CASSWRLAGFTDTQYF
-	TRBV7-2	few	TRBJ2-5	TGTGCCAGCAGCTTCCTGCAGACCCAGTACTTC	CASSFLQTQYF
-	TRBV7-9	many	TRBJ1-1	TGTGCCAGCACCCCGTCGATAGCCGGTGAAGCTTTCTTT	CASTPSIAGEAFF
-	TRBV14	once	TRBJ2-3	TGTGCCAGCAGCAAAGAGCTGAGGGATACGCAGTATTTT	CASSKELRDTQYF